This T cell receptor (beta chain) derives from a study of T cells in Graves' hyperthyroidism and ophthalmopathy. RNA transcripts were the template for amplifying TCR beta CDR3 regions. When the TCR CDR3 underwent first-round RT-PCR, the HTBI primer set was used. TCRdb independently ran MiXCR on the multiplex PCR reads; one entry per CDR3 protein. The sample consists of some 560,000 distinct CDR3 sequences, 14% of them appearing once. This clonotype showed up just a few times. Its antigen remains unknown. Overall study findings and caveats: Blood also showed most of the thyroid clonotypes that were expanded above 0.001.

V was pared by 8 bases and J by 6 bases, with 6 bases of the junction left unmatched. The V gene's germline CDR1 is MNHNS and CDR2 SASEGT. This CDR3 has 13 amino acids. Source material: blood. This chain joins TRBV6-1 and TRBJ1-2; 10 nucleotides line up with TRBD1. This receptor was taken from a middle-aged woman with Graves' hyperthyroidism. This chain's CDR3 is CASRDRGHNGYTF. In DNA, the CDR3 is TGTGCCAGCCGGGACAGGGGACACAATGGCTACACCTTC.